These T cell receptor beta chains were read from a single sample in a study of blood T cells in healthy people across ages. TCRdb reprocessed the 5' RACE reads via MiXCR and lists one record per CDR3 protein. This table holds about a million distinct CDR3 sequences, roughly 47% found once. Sequencing used blood. Source of these receptors: a woman aged 60-70 years in good health. Each CDR3 is given with its conserved first and last residue. A D gene is named only where the DNA matches it firmly. For some rows the clone size is stated as once, few or many, or as a class when expanded; others skip it.

cdr3_nt cdr3_aa j_call v_call clone_size d_call
TGCAGTCCACCCCCGACCGGAGGGACAGGGCTACAAGAGACCCAGTACTTC CSPPPTGGTGLQETQYF TRBJ2-5 TRBV20-1 few TRBD1
TGTGCCAGCACCCTACAGGACAGGAGGAACACTGAAGCTTTCTTT CASTLQDRRNTEAFF TRBJ1-1 TRBV3-1 . TRBD1
TGTGCCACCAGAGAGACAGGTCTCGGTGAGCAGTTCTTC CATRETGLGEQFF TRBJ2-1 TRBV24-1 once .
TGCAGCGCCGAGACAACCTCTGGAAACACCATATATTTT CSAETTSGNTIYF TRBJ1-3 TRBV29-1 . .
TGCAGTGCAGCTGGGGACAGCCCTCCCTACGAGCAGTACTTC CSAAGDSPPYEQYF TRBJ2-7 TRBV20-1 . TRBD1
TGTGCCAGCTCACCGCTAAAGGGAGAGTACGAGCAGTACTTC CASSPLKGEYEQYF TRBJ2-7 TRBV18 . .
TGTGCCAGCAGCTTAGTGGGCAGAGGAGAGACCCAGTACTTC CASSLVGRGETQYF TRBJ2-5 TRBV7-2 . .
TGTGCCAGCAGCGCAAGGGACCAAGAGACCCAGTACTTC CASSARDQETQYF TRBJ2-5 TRBV7-9 . .
TGCGCCAGCAGCCAGCCGGGACTAGCGAGATACAATGAGCAGTTCTTC CASSQPGLARYNEQFF TRBJ2-1 TRBV4-1 . TRBD2
TGTGCCAGCAGCGTCCCTAGCGGGAGGGCTTGGTTGCATGAGCAGTTCTTC CASSVPSGRAWLHEQFF TRBJ2-1 TRBV7-2 . TRBD2
TGTGCCAGCAGCCAAGGCCCAGGGGTTGCGGACCAAGAGACCCAGTACTTC CASSQGPGVADQETQYF TRBJ2-5 TRBV3-1 few .
TGCAGTGCTTCGGGCCCCGTAGCCAAAAACATTCAGTACTTC CSASGPVAKNIQYF TRBJ2-4 TRBV20-1 . .
TGTGCCAGCAGCGCGCTTAGCGCTACATATTACAATGAGCAGTACTTC CASSALSATYYNEQYF TRBJ2-7 TRBV9 . .
TGCGCCAGCAGCCAAGATGAGGGTTACTACGAGCAGTACTTC CASSQDEGYYEQYF TRBJ2-7 TRBV4-3 . .
TGTGCCAGCAGTTCAACCACTAGCGGGGGACGCTCTGGGGCCAACGTCCTGACTTTC CASSSTTSGGRSGANVLTF TRBJ2-6 TRBV6-2/TRBV6-3 few TRBD2
TGTGCCAGCAGCCCAGGGCCTAGCGGTGCGTACGAGCAGTACTTC CASSPGPSGAYEQYF TRBJ2-7 TRBV7-2 few TRBD2